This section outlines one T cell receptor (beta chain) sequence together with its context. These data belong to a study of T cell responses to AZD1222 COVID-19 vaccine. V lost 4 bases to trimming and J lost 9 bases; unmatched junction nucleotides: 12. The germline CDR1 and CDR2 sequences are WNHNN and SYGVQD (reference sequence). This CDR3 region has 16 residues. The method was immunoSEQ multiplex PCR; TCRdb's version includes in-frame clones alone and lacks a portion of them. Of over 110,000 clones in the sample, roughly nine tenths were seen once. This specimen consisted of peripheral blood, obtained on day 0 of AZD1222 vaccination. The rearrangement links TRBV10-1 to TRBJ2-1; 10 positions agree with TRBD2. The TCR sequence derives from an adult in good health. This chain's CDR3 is CASSGGTSATGLEQFF. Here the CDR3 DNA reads TGCGCCAGCAGTGGGGGGACTAGCGCGACCGGGCTTGAGCAGTTCTTC.